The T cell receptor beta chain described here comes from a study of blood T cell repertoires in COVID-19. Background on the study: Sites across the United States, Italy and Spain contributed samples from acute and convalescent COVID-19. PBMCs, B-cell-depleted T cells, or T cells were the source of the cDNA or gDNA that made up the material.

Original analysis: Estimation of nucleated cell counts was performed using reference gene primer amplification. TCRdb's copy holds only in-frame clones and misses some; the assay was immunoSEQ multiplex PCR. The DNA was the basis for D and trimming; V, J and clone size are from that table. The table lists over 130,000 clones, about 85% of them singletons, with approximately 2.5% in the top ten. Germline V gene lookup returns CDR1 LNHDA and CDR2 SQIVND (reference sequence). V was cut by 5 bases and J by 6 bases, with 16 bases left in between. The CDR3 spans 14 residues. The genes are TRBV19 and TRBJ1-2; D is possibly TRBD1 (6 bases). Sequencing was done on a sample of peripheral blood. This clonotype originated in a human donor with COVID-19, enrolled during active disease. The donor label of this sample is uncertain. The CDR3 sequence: CASSSRGGVDGYTF. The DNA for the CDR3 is TGTGCCAGTAGTTCAAGAGGGGGAGTGGATGGCTACACCTTC.